The sequence of this T cell receptor beta chain was determined in a study of blood T cell repertoires in COVID-19 (dated by TCRdb to about 2020). In the study overall: Samples from collaborators originated in the United States, Italy and Spain and spanned both the acute and convalescent phases of COVID-19. The material from the prospective study consisted of cDNA or gDNA derived from T cells, B-cell-depleted T cells, or PBMCs. The dataset comprised deeply sampled blood TCRbeta repertoires from subjects exposed to, actively infected with, or recovered from COVID-19. The repertoires were released in a freely available public database meant as a resource for research on the immune response to SARS-CoV-2. Samples came from the ongoing ImmuneRACE study (first 160 participants) plus 1,254 subjects from 6 global collaborators. Nearly every sample came with metadata listing a de-identified subject ID, COVID-19 status, age in years and sex. Where HLA class I and class II types were available, the types were taken from metadata supplied by the sample provider, not from assay-based typing.

Concerning this clone itself: This receptor's antigen is unknown. Base qualities were left out, and no much larger clone turns up one base away.

The CDR3 numbers 14 residues from cysteine through phenylalanine. This entry keeps only the CDR3 DNA: 42 bases, framed from base 1. Taken from the germline V gene (reference sequence), the CDR1 and CDR2 loops are LNHDA and SQIVND. The junction shows trimming of 5 bases on V and 2 bases on J, plus 12 bases between the germline ends. The immunoSEQ Assay, a bias-controlled multiplex PCR, was used to amplify TCRbeta CDR3 regions from genomic DNA. The study's own analysis went as follows. The number of nucleated cells in each sample was estimated from the amplification of reference gene primers within the assay. Sequence reads were collapsed and filtered to measure the absolute abundance of every unique TCRbeta CDR3 rearrangement. For each sample, productive Simpson clonality was calculated as the square root of Simpson's diversity index across productive rearrangements. As stored in TCRdb, this immuneACCESS dataset retains in-frame rearrangements with V and J assigned. A fraction of the clones does not appear; measured against another copy, unresolved V genes explain less than half of the discrepancy, and the remainder lacks a known reason. Clone size and the V and J calls come from that table; the DNA yielded D and trimming. Counted in this sample were around 250,000 clones; roughly 80% of them appeared once. The ten largest clones represent 3.4% of the sample.

Broad study findings and their caveats: Clinical and demographic metadata were provided uncurated, with the amount varying by source and participant.

The collaborating institutions used their own protocols to collect whole blood in K2EDTA tubes. Collaborator samples were shipped for TCRbeta analysis as frozen whole blood, isolated PBMCs, or DNA extracted from either sample type. The source of this sequence is a woman aged 18-30 years with acute or convalescent COVID-19. The specimen sequenced was peripheral blood. The chain is assembled from TRBV19 and TRBJ1-2; no D gene is confidently identified. The DNA sequence is given as TGTGCCAGTAGTCCTAGTTGGGAGAACTATGGCTACACCTTC. Translated, it reads CASSPSWENYGYTF.